This TCR beta chain is from a study of cytomegalovirus exposure and HLA in healthy donors. Study-wide points: Generally TCR sequences proved uncommon, though certain public TCRs appeared in numerous donors. With high specificity and sensitivity, the classifier reportedly diagnosed cytomegalovirus status.

Profiling relied on immunoSEQ multiplex PCR, and the TCRdb table lists in-frame clones only, not all of them. This sample has 200,000 to 300,000 clones, with roughly nine tenths found just once. Per the germline V gene, CDR1 is KGHSH and CDR2 is LQKENI. V lost 6 bases and J lost 1, with 10 bases in between. This CDR3 region has 13 residues. As for this clone: The antigen is undetermined.

Material for sequencing was PBMCs. The chain uses TRBV18 and TRBJ2-7; D perhaps matches TRBD1 (6 bases). The source is a young man in good health and CMV-seropositive. The CDR3 region is CASSTGISYEQYF. CDR3 coding DNA: TGTGCCAGCTCGACAGGAATTTCCTACGAGCAGTACTTC.